The source of this T cell receptor (beta chain) is a study of T-cell reconstitution after alpha-beta-depleted transplantation in children. This CDR3 region has 14 residues. Per the germline V gene, CDR1 is LNHNV and CDR2 is YYDKDF (reference sequence). Trimming removed 1 base from V and 2 bases from J, with 9 bases in between. A library of TCRbeta sequences, prepared with unique molecular identifiers, was generated. TCRdb processed the PCR reads anew with MiXCR; each CDR3 protein has one entry. The table records some 520,000 distinct CDR3 sequences, about 31% of them present only once. Sample: PBMCs from the stem cell graft donor, taken from the stem cell graft. This sequence originates from a human donor who donated a stem cell graft to a child with aplastic anemia. J is TRBJ2-7 and V is TRBV15, with D unresolved. CDR3: CATSRAGIAYEQYV. The CDR3 DNA reads TGTGCCACCAGCAGAGCGGGCATTGCCTACGAGCAGTACGTC.